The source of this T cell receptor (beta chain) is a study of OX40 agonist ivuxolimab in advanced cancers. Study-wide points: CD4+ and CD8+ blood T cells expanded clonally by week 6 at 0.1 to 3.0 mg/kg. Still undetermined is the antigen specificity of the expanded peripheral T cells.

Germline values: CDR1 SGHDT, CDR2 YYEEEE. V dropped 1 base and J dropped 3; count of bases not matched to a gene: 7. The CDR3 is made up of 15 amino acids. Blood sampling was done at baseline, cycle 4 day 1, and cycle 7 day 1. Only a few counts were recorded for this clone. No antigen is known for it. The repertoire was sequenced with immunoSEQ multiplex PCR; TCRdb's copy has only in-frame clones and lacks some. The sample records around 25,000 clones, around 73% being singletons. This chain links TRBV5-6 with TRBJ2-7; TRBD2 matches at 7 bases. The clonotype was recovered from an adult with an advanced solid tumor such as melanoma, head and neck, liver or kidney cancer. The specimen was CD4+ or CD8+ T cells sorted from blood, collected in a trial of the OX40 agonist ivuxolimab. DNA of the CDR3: TGTGCCAGCAGCTTGTTTTCAGCGGGATTCTACGAGCAGTACTTC. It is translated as CASSLFSAGFYEQYF.